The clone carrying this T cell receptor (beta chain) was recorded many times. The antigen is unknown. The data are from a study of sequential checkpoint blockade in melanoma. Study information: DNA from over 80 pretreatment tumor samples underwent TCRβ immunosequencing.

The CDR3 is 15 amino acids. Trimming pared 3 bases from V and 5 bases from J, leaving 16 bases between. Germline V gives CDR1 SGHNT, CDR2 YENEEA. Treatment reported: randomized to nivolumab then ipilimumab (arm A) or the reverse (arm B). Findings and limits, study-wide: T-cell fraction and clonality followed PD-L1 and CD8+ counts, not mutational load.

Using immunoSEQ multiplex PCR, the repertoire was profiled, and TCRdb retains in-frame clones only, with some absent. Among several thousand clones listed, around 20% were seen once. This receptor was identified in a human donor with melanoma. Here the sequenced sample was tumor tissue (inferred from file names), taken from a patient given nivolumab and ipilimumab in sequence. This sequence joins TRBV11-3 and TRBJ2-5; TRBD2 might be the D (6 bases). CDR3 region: CASSFLAGWEETQYF. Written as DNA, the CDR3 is TGTGCCAGCAGCTTTCTGGCGGGATGGGAGGAGACCCAGTACTTC.